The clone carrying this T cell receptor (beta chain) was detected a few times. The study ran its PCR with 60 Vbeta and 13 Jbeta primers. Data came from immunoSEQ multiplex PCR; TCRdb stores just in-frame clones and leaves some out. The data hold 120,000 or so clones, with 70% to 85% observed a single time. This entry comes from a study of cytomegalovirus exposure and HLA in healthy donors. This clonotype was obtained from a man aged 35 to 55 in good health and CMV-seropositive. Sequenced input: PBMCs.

The CDR3, as DNA: TGTGCCAGCAGCCAAGATGGGGGGGCGGGGGCCAACGTCCTGACTTTC. It translates to CASSQDGGAGANVLTF. The chain uses TRBV4-2 and TRBJ2-6; weak D call: TRBD2 (7 bases). The CDR3 loop spans 16 amino acids. V was cut by 0 bases and J by 4 bases, with 10 bases left in between. Germline CDR1 is LGHNA and CDR2 is YNFKEQ.